This T cell receptor (beta chain) appears in the sequencing data of a study of CD8 T cells in ankylosing spondylitis. MiXCR, run by TCRdb on the 5' RACE reads, gives a single entry per CDR3 protein. Of a few hundred thousand distinct CDR3 sequences in the sample, about a sixth were seen once. This clonotype was seen a handful of times. Its antigen is still unknown. Study results and caveats: A TCR beta motif of 7 to 9 highly homologous variants seemed to mark ankylosing spondylitis blood. Disease-linked clones bore a CD8+ phenotype, appearing relatively rarely in peripheral blood.

The sequencing sample was made of blood, either unsorted or a sorted T cell fraction (not recorded which). The TCR originated in a male donor with ankylosing spondylitis or in good health (not recorded which).

CDR3 residues: CASSPDYNPYEQYF. CDR3 nucleotide sequence: TGTGCCAGCAGTCCCGACTACAATCCCTACGAGCAGTACTTC. The chain employs TRBV27 and TRBJ2-7, with D tentatively TRBD2 (5 bases). Germline values: CDR1 MNHEY, CDR2 SMNVEV (reference sequence). V lost 5 bases and J lost 2, with 13 bases in between. This CDR3 has 14 amino acids.